These 16 T cell receptor beta chains were sequenced from one sample in a study of human T cells and chemical hapten exposure. TCRdb re-called the RACE reads through MiXCR, storing one row per CDR3 protein. Of some 82,000 distinct CDR3 sequences in the sample, around 10% were seen once. The time point was: patch test 1, 2 weeks after DPC sensitization. Treatment denoted: therapeutic diphenylcyclopropenone sensitization with weekly scalp DPC. The specimen was whole blood, collected in connection with sensitization to the hapten diphenylcyclopropenone (DPC). These receptors all come from a woman aged 45-65 years with alopecia areata. Some clones in this sample may be carry-over from other donors' samples.

This clonotype was observed a handful of times. The V and J genes are TRBV28 and TRBJ1-1; TRBD1 aligns across 8 bases. The CDR3 sequence is 15 residues long. V lost 1 base, J lost 2 bases, and 3 bases stayed unmatched. Per germline, CDR1 MDHEN and CDR2 SYDVKM. CDR3 nucleotide sequence: TGTGCCAGCAGTTTATATGGACAGGGAAACACTGAAGCTTTCTTT. Its translation is CASSLYGQGNTEAFF.

This clonotype was detected a few times. This chain links TRBV20-1 with TRBJ2-7; TRBD2 might be the D (7 bases). CDR1 is DFQATT and CDR2 is SNEGSKA in the germline V gene (reference sequence). The CDR3 loop spans 13 amino acids. V gave up 6 bases and J gave up 0 bases, with 12 bases separating them. Here the CDR3 DNA reads TGCAGTGCCGGGGGGCAAAGCTCCTACGAGCAGTACTTC. Amino acid sequence: CSAGGQSSYEQYF.

The chain couples TRBV25-1 to TRBJ2-1; D call uncertain. The germline V gene encodes CDR1 MGHDK and CDR2 SYGVNS. CDR3 length: 10 amino acids. V was cut by 7 bases and J by 8 bases, with 6 bases left in between. The CDR3 coding sequence is TGTGCCAGCATGTTCCATGAGCAGTTCTTC. Amino acid sequence: CASMFHEQFF.

This clonotype was recorded many times. The J gene is TRBJ1-2, the V gene TRBV28; D is unclear. Trimming removed 3 bases at V and 6 bases at J, with 20 bases between. Germline V gene lookup returns CDR1 MDHEN and CDR2 SYDVKM. The CDR3 contains 16 residues. The CDR3: CASSLTSGPMGNGYTF. The CDR3 nucleotides are TGTGCCAGCAGTTTGACGTCCGGCCCCATGGGCAATGGCTACACCTTC.

To note about this clonotype: At one of its ends the junction is not consistent with the germline gene, which may arise from a read error. The chain uses TRBV9 and TRBJ1-1; no clear D. Germline CDR1 reads SGDLS; CDR2 reads YYNGEE. The CDR3 runs to 11 residues. CDR3 bases: TGTGTCAGCAGCCTGGACACTGAAGCTTTCTTT. As protein: CVSSLDTEAFF. Full variable domain (remainder filled in from reference TRBV9 and TRBJ1-1): DSGVTQTPKHLITATGQRVTLRCSPRSGDLSVYWYQQSLDQGLQFLIQYYNGEERAKGNILERFSAQQFPDLHSELNLSSLELGDSALYFCVSSLDTEAFFGQGTRLTVV.

In this sample, this clonotype turned up many times. The rearrangement uses TRBV7-2 and TRBJ2-1, with a tentative D call TRBD1 (6 bases). The CDR3 is made up of 15 amino acids. The V gene's germline CDR1 is SGHTA and CDR2 FQGNSA. V dropped 5 bases and J dropped 3 bases, with 14 bases sitting between them. The CDR3 spells CASSPLQGSYNEQFF. DNA of the CDR3: TGTGCCAGCAGCCCCCTACAGGGCAGCTACAATGAGCAGTTCTTC.

The sample holds a few counts of this clonotype. V usage is TRBV29-1 and J usage is TRBJ1-1, with unresolved D. The germline V gene encodes CDR1 SQVTM and CDR2 ANQGSEA. CDR3 length: 10 residues. CDR3 loop: CTTGYLEAFF. CDR3 DNA: TGCACCACCGGGTACCTTGAAGCTTTCTTT.

This clonotype was counted between two and nine times. This chain uses TRBV2 with TRBJ1-1, with D possibly being TRBD1 (6 bases). The CDR3 runs to 13 residues. Germline V lookup: CDR1 SNHLY, CDR2 FYNNEI. Trimming pared 7 bases from V and 1 base from J, leaving 10 bases between. This chain's CDR3 is CASILQGNTEAFF. In nucleotides, the CDR3 is TGTGCCAGCATCTTACAGGGGAACACTGAAGCTTTCTTT.

This clonotype was detected many times. This rearrangement joins TRBV6-1 to TRBJ2-7, with D unresolved. The CDR3 is 12 residues long. Germline V gene lookup returns CDR1 MNHNS and CDR2 SASEGT. V lost 8 bases and J lost 0, with 8 bases in between. CDR3 region: CASRTVSYEQYF. For the CDR3, the DNA is TGTGCCAGCCGGACGGTCTCCTACGAGCAGTACTTC.

This clonotype was seen more than once but under ten times. This rearrangement joins TRBV20-1 to TRBJ1-6; maybe TRBD1 (5 bases). This CDR3 has 17 amino acids. Germline-derived CDR1 and CDR2 are DFQATT and SNEGSKA (reference sequence). With 0 bases removed from V and 0 bases from J, the gap between germline ends came to 12 bases. CDR3 sequence reads: CSARDGGRGSYNSPLHF. CDR3 DNA sequence: TGCAGTGCTAGAGATGGGGGTAGGGGCTCCTATAATTCACCCCTCCACTTT.

The chain links TRBV29-1 to TRBJ2-3; no clear D gene. CDR1 and CDR2 from the germline V gene are SQVTM and ANQGSEA. The CDR3 is 15 residues long. Deletions cut 4 bases from V and 2 bases from J, with 16 bases between. The CDR3 sequence: CSVVYHRGTTDTQYF. The CDR3 nucleotides are TGCAGCGTTGTGTACCACAGAGGTACCACAGATACGCAGTATTTT.

The rearrangement joins TRBV12-3 or TRBV12-4 to TRBJ1-4; TRBD1 aligns across 9 bases. This CDR3 region has 15 residues. V lost 6 bases to trimming and J lost 6 bases; unmatched junction nucleotides: 8. The CDR3 loop is CASSRTGGNYEKLFF. DNA for the CDR3: TGTGCCAGCAGCCGAACAGGGGGCAACTATGAAAAACTGTTTTTT.

This clonotype has ten or more counts. The gene calls are TRBV5-4 and TRBJ2-7, with D perhaps TRBD1 (6 bases). CDR3 size: 14 residues. V lost 4 bases and J lost 2, with 13 bases in between. The V gene's germline CDR1 is SGHNT and CDR2 YYREEE (reference sequence). CDR3 sequence reads: CASSRPGVTYEQYF. CDR3 DNA: TGTGCCAGCAGCCGGCCAGGGGTTACCTACGAGCAGTACTTC.

This clonotype came up a few times. V and J are TRBV5-1 and TRBJ2-5; the D is unclear. CDR3 length: 15 amino acids. V was trimmed by 3 bases and J by 5 bases, leaving 17 bases between them. In germline, CDR1 is SGHRS, CDR2 YFSETQ. CDR3 amino acids: CASSSVPATSETQYF. In nucleotides, the CDR3 is TGCGCCAGCAGCTCCGTCCCGGCCACGTCGGAGACCCAGTACTTC.

V gene TRBV18 combines with J gene TRBJ2-1, with 10 bases aligning to TRBD1. The CDR3 covers 16 residues. The V and J ends lost 3 bases and 2 bases, in that order; junction bases with no gene match: 4. Germline loops: CDR1 KGHSH, CDR2 LQKENI. The CDR3 DNA reads as TGTGCCAGCTCACCGGACAGGGGGAAGGCCTACAATGAGCAGTTCTTC. Encoded protein: CASSPDRGKAYNEQFF.

The chain employs TRBV20-1 and TRBJ2-7; D is possibly TRBD2 (5 bases). The germline CDR1 and CDR2 sequences are DFQATT and SNEGSKA (reference sequence). The CDR3 runs 14 residues. The V and J ends lost 6 bases and 4 bases respectively, with 19 bases between them. Here the CDR3 reads CSALRAARTYEQYF. CDR3 coding DNA: TGCAGTGCCCTCAGAGCCGCCCGGACTTACGAGCAGTACTTC.